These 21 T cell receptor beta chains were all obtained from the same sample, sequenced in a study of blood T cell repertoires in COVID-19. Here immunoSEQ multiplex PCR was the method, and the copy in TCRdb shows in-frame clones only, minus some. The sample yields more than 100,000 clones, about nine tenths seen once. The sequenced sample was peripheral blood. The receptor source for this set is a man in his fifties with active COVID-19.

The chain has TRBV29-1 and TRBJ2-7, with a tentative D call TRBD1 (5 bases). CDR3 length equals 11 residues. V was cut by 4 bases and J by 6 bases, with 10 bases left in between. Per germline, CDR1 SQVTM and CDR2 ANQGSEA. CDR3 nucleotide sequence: TGCAGCGTTGCGACAGTATCCGAGCAGTACTTC. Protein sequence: CSVATVSEQYF.

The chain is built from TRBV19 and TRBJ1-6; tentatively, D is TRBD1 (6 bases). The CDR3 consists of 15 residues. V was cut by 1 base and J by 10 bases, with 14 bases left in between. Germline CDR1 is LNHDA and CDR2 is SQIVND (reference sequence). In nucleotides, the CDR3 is TGTGCCAGTAGTATAGGGCCAGGGGTACAGTCACCCCTCCACTTT. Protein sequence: CASSIGPGVQSPLHF.

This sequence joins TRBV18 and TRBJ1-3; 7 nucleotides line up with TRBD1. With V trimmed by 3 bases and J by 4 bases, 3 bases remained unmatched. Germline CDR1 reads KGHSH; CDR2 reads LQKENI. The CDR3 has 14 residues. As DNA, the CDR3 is TGTGCCAGCTCACCGGGACAGCTCGGAAACACCATATATTTT. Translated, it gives CASSPGQLGNTIYF.

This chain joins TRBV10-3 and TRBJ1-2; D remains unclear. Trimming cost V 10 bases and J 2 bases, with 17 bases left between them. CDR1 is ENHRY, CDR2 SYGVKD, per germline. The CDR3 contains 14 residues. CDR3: CATRKDGGNYGYTF. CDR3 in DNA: TGTGCCACCCGAAAAGACGGAGGAAACTATGGCTACACCTTC.

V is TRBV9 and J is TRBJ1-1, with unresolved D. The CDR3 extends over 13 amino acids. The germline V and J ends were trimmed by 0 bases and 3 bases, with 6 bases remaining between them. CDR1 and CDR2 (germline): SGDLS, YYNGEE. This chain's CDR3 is CASSVGSYTEAFF. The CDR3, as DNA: TGTGCCAGCAGCGTAGGTTCATACACTGAAGCTTTCTTT.

This chain's CDR3 is CASSQVRNTEAFF. The DNA of the CDR3 is TGTGCCAGCAGCCAGGTGAGGAACACTGAAGCTTTCTTT. This chain joins TRBV27 and TRBJ1-1; D is undetermined. Germline assignment: CDR1 MNHEY and CDR2 SMNVEV (reference sequence). CDR3 length equals 13 residues. Trimming shortened V by 6 bases and J by 1 base, and 9 bases separated the two germline ends.

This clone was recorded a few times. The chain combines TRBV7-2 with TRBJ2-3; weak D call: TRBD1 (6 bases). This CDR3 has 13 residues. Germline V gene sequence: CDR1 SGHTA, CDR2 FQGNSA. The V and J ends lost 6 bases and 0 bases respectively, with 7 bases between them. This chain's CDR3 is CASRQGSTDTQYF. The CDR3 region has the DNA TGTGCCAGCAGACAGGGTAGCACAGATACGCAGTATTTT.

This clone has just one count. This CDR3 is CASSRAGTLQETQYF. The DNA of the CDR3 is TGTGCCAGCAGTCGGGCCGGGACACTTCAAGAGACCCAGTACTTC. This chain links TRBV2 with TRBJ2-5, with a tentative D call TRBD1 (6 bases). This CDR3 is 15 amino acids long. The V end was cut by 5 bases, the J end by 2 bases, with 15 bases between. Looked up from germline, CDR1 is SNHLY and CDR2 is FYNNEI. The full variable domain, completed using reference TRBV2 and TRBJ2-5, is EPEVTQTPSHQVTQMGQEVILRCVPISNHLYFYWYRQILGQKVEFLVSFYNNEISEKSEIFDDQFSVERPDGSNFTLKIRSTKLEDSAMYFCASSRAGTLQETQYFGPGTRLLVL.

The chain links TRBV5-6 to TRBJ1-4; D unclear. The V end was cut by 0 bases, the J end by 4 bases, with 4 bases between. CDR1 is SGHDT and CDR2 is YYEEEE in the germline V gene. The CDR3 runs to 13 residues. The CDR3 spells CASSLALNEKLFF. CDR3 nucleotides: TGTGCCAGCAGCTTGGCACTTAATGAAAAACTGTTTTTT.

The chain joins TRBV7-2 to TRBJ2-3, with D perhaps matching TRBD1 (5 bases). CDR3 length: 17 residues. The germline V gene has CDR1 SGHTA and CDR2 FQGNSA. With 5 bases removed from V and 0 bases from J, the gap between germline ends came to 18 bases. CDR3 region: CASSPIAGSLSTDTQYF. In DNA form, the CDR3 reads TGTGCCAGCAGCCCCATAGCAGGGTCCCTCAGCACAGATACGCAGTATTTT.

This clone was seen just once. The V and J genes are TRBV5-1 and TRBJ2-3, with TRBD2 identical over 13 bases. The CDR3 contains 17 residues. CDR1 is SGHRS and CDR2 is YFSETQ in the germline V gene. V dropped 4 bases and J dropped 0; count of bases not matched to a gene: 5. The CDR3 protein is CASSAGLAGASTDTQYF. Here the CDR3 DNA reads TGCGCCAGCAGCGCCGGACTAGCGGGGGCGAGCACAGATACGCAGTATTTT.

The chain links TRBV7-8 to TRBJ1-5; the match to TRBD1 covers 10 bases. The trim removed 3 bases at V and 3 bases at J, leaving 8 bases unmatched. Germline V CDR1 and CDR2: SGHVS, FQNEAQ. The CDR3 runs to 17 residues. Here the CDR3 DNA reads TGTGCCAGCAGCTTCGCGGGGACAGGGGCTATCAATCAGCCCCAGCATTTT. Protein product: CASSFAGTGAINQPQHF.

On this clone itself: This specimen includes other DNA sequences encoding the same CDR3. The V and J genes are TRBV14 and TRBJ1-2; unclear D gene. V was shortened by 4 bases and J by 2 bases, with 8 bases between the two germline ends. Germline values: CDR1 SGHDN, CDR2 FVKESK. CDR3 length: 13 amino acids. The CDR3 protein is CASSPQSNYGYTF. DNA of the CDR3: TGTGCCAGCAGCCCACAGAGCAACTATGGCTACACCTTC.

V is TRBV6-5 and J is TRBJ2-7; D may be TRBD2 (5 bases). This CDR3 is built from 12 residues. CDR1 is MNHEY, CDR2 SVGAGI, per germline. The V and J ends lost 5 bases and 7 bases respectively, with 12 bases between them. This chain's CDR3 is CASSRDKVEQYF. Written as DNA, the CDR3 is TGTGCCAGCAGTCGGGATAAAGTTGAGCAGTACTTC.

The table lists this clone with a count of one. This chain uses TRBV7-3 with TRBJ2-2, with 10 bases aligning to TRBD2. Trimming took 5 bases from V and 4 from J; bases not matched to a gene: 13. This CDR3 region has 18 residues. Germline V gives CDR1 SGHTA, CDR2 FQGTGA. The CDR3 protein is CASSLNREAGGLTGELFF. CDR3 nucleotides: TGTGCCAGCAGCCTCAACCGGGAAGCGGGGGGGCTCACCGGGGAGCTGTTTTTT. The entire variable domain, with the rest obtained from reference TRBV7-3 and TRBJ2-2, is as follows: GAGVSQTPSNKVTEKGKYVELRCDPISGHTALYWYRQSLGQGPEFLIYFQGTGAADDSGLPNDRFFAVRPEGSVSTLKIQRTERGDSAVYLCASSLNREAGGLTGELFFGEGSRLTVL.

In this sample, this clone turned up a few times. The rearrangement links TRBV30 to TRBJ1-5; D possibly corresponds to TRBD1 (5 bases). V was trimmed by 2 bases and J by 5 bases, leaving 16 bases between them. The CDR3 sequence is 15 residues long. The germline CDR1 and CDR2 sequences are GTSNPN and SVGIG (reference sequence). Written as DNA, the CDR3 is TGTGCCTGGAGTCCGGGGGGGAGGAGCGATCAGCCCCAGCATTTT. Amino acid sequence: CAWSPGGRSDQPQHF. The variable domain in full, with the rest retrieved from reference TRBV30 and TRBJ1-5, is SQTIHQWPATLVQPVGSPLSLECTVEGTSNPNLYWYRQAAGRGLQLLFYSVGIGQISSEVPQNLSASRPQDRQFILSSKKLLLSDSGFYLCAWSPGGRSDQPQHFGDGTRLSIL.

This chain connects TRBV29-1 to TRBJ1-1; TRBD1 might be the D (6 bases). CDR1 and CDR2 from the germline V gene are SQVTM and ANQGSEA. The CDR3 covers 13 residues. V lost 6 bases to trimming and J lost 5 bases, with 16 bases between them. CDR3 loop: CSVRDKTGTEAFF. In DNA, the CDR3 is TGCAGCGTCCGGGACAAAACGGGGACTGAAGCTTTCTTT.

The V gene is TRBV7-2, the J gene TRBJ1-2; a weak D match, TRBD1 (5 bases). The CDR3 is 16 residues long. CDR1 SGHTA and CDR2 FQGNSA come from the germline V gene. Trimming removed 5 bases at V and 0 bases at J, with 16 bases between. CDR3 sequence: CASSHDRRKANYGYTF. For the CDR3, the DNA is TGTGCCAGCAGCCATGACAGACGAAAAGCTAACTATGGCTACACCTTC.

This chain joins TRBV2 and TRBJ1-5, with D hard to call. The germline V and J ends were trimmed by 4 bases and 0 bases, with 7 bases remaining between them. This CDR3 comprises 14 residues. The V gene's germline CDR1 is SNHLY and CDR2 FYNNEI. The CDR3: CASSAEYSNQPQHF. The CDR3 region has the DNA TGTGCCAGCAGTGCGGAGTATAGCAATCAGCCCCAGCATTTT.

The CDR3 spells CASSQLPLLANEKLFF. Written as DNA, the CDR3 is TGTGCCAGCTCACAGCTCCCGTTGCTGGCTAATGAAAAACTGTTTTTT. J is TRBJ1-4 and V is TRBV18; D uncertain. The CDR3 is made up of 16 amino acids. V lost 4 bases, J lost 3 bases, and 15 bases lay in between. Germline V gene lookup returns CDR1 KGHSH and CDR2 LQKENI. Full variable domain (missing parts from reference TRBV18 and TRBJ1-4): NAGVMQNPRHLVRRRGQEARLRCSPMKGHSHVYWYRQLPEEGLKFMVYLQKENIIDESGMPKERFSAEFPKEGPSILRIQQVVRGDSAAYFCASSQLPLLANEKLFFGSGTQLSVL.

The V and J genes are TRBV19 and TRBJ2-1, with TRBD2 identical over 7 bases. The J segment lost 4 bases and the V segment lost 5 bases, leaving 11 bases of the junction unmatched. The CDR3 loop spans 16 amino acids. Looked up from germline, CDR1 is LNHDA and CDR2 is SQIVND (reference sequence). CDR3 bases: TGTGCCAGTAGTCGCCCCGGGGCGGGGGTATACAATGAGCAGTTCTTC. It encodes CASSRPGAGVYNEQFF. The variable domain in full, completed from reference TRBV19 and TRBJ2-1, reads DGGITQSPKYLFRKEGQNVTLSCEQNLNHDAMYWYRQDPGQGLRLIYYSQIVNDFQKGDIAEGYSVSREKKESFPLTVTSAQKNPTAFYLCASSRPGAGVYNEQFFGPGTRLTVL.